This entry concerns a single T cell receptor (beta chain). Its antigen is unknown. V lost 0 bases to trimming and J lost 0 bases, with 11 bases between them. This CDR3 has 15 amino acids. Looked up from germline, CDR1 is GTSNPN and CDR2 is SVGIG (reference sequence). A multiplex PCR was run with 60 Vbeta primers and 13 Jbeta primers. This table comes from immunoSEQ multiplex PCR, and its TCRdb copy is limited to in-frame clones, with some not included. The sample carries 130,000 to 150,000 clones, around four fifths recorded once. This entry belongs to a study of cytomegalovirus exposure and HLA in healthy donors. Study-wide results and limits: In vitro work confirmed that a few CMV-associated chains recognize CMV antigens. Available immune exposure information covered CMV serostatus only. Reported findings show TCR beta sequences accurately forecast HLA-A and HLA-B alleles in most subjects. A link between a missense DCLRE1C variant and TCR beta V- and J-gene trimming emerged from a later analysis.

The sample taken for sequencing was PBMCs. The rearrangement links TRBV30 to TRBJ1-1; D is perhaps TRBD1 (5 bases). This clonotype originated in a male donor in good health and CMV-seronegative. The CDR3 here is CAWSVGVGMNTEAFF. CDR3 bases: TGTGCCTGGAGTGTAGGGGTTGGTATGAACACTGAAGCTTTCTTT.